The 32 T cell receptor beta chains in this list originate from one sample, sequenced in a study of blood T cells in healthy people across ages. A sample-barcoded 5' primer and a J-beta primer mix were used in a second PCR of roughly 7 to 12 cycles. Each CDR3 protein gets one entry after TCRdb re-called the 5' RACE reads with MiXCR. The table has 800,000 to 950,000 distinct CDR3 sequences, about 36% seen once. Source material: blood. Receptor source: a man younger than 35 in good health.

The rearrangement uses TRBV4-2 and TRBJ1-2; D gene uncertain. Trimming took off 3 bases at V and 8 bases at J, with 13 bases between the two ends. The germline CDR1 and CDR2 sequences are LGHNA and YNFKEQ. This CDR3 is 13 amino acids long. DNA for the CDR3: TGTGCCAGCAGCCAGGTCCGGTCGGGCGGCTACACCTTC. Encoded protein: CASSQVRSGGYTF.

The table lists this clonotype with many counts. The chain has TRBV12-3 or TRBV12-4 and TRBJ2-4; TRBD1 matches 8 bases. Near its end, the DNA agrees better with TRBJ2-7, so the J call may be wrong. CDR3 length equals 12 residues. CDR3 nucleotides: TGTGCCAGCAGAGGGACAGGTCTCGAGCAGTACTTC. Protein: CASRGTGLEQYF.

This clonotype was observed a few times. The V call is TRBV6-1, the J call TRBJ2-7, with D unclear. From germline, CDR1 is MNHNS and CDR2 SASEGT. The CDR3 has 14 amino acids. Trimming stripped 0 bases from V and 4 bases from J, with 10 bases between. CDR3: CASSEAVTTYEQYF. The CDR3, as DNA: TGTGCCAGCAGTGAAGCGGTGACAACTTACGAGCAGTACTTC.

The chain recombines TRBV15 with TRBJ2-1; 13 bases are a match to TRBD2. The CDR3 has 15 residues. V was pared by 5 bases and J by 7 bases, with 5 bases of the junction left unmatched. CDR1 LNHNV and CDR2 YYDKDF come from the germline V gene (reference sequence). The CDR3 spells CATSGRLAGGNEQFF. The CDR3 DNA reads TGTGCCACCAGCGGAAGACTAGCGGGGGGAAATGAGCAGTTCTTC.

With respect to this clonotype: This clone may be a read error of a much larger clone one base away. The chain uses TRBV11-2 and TRBJ2-3; unclear D gene. The germline V gene encodes CDR1 SGHAT and CDR2 FQNNGV. Trimming removed 2 bases from V and 0 bases from J, with 6 bases in between. The CDR3 totals 14 residues. CDR3 sequence (DNA): TGTGCCAGCAGCTTAACTTATAGCACAGATACGCAGTATTTT. Translation: CASSLTYSTDTQYF.

This clonotype has at least ten counts. Germline is not matched at one junction end, which may reflect a read error. The J gene is TRBJ2-7, the V gene TRBV2; no clear D. There are 13 residues in the CDR3. The V gene's germline CDR1 is SNHLY and CDR2 FYNNEI. The CDR3 protein is CASSEEYPYEQYF. The CDR3, as DNA: TGTGCCAGCAGCGAAGAATATCCCTACGAGCAGTACTTC. Drawing the rest from reference TRBV2 and TRBJ2-7, the complete variable domain is EPEVTQTPSHQVTQMGQEVILRCVPISNHLYFYWYRQILGQKVEFLVSFYNNEISEKSEIFDDQFSVERPDGSNFTLKIRSTKLEDSAMYFCASSEEYPYEQYFGPGTRLTVT.

This chain uses TRBV20-1 with TRBJ2-1; no definite D call. The CDR3 runs 11 residues. The V gene's germline CDR1 is DFQATT and CDR2 SNEGSKA (reference sequence). V dropped 2 bases and J dropped 7 bases, with 6 bases sitting between them. The chain's CDR3 is CSARWLNEQFF. The CDR3 region has the DNA TGCAGTGCTAGATGGTTAAATGAGCAGTTCTTC.

This clonotype was found a few times. The V and J genes are TRBV29-1 and TRBJ1-2; D remains ambiguous. The CDR3 runs 13 residues. CDR1 is SQVTM and CDR2 is ANQGSEA in the germline V gene. V was pared by 2 bases and J by 6 bases, with 13 bases between. The DNA of the CDR3 is TGCAGCGTTGAATTAATATCGTCTGATGGCTACACCTTC. It is translated as CSVELISSDGYTF. The full variable domain, completed using reference TRBV29-1 and TRBJ1-2, is SAVISQKPSRDICQRGTSLTIQCQVDSQVTMMFWYRQQPGQSLTLIATANQGSEATYESGFVIDKFPISRPNLTFSTLTVSNMSPEDSSIYLCSVELISSDGYTFGSGTRLTVV.

V and J are TRBV15 and TRBJ2-4; maybe TRBD2 (5 bases). V was clipped by 1 base and J by 3 bases, with 10 bases between them. This CDR3 is built from 15 residues. Germline loops: CDR1 LNHNV, CDR2 YYDKDF (reference sequence). The CDR3 region is CATSRGLEDKNIQYF. The CDR3 DNA sequence: TGTGCCACCAGCAGAGGCTTGGAGGACAAAAACATTCAGTACTTC.

This sequence joins TRBV13 and TRBJ2-1; D remains ambiguous. The V gene's germline CDR1 is PRHDT and CDR2 FYEKMQ (reference sequence). The CDR3 is made up of 16 amino acids. Trimming stripped 0 bases from V and 0 bases from J, with 9 bases between. CDR3 amino acids: CASSLGGLSSYNEQFF. In DNA, the CDR3 is TGTGCCAGCAGCTTAGGAGGGCTGAGCTCCTACAATGAGCAGTTCTTC.

The CDR3 region is CSVLVGGVNNSPLHF. The CDR3 coding sequence is TGCAGCGTCCTTGTGGGGGGGGTAAATAATTCACCCCTCCACTTT. The rearrangement uses TRBV29-1 and TRBJ1-6; maybe TRBD1 (5 bases). This CDR3 region has 15 residues. Looked up from germline, CDR1 is SQVTM and CDR2 is ANQGSEA. V was pared by 6 bases and J by 5 bases, with 17 bases between.

DNA of the CDR3: TGCGCCAGCAGCCGATGGGGTGTAGGTGGCTACACCTTC. Its protein is CASSRWGVGGYTF. The rearrangement joins TRBV5-1 to TRBJ1-2; no definite D call. This CDR3 is 13 amino acids long. V lost 4 bases to trimming and J lost 7 bases, with 14 bases between them. Germline values: CDR1 SGHRS, CDR2 YFSETQ.

This clonotype came up a few times. The V and J genes are TRBV28 and TRBJ1-1, with D uncertain. V was shortened by 5 bases and J by 10 bases, with 17 bases between the two germline ends. This CDR3 comprises 13 residues. CDR1 and CDR2 (germline): MDHEN, SYDVKM. The chain's CDR3 is CASSPPSLSRAFF. In DNA, the CDR3 is TGTGCCAGCAGTCCCCCGTCCCTTAGCAGAGCTTTCTTT.

The genes are TRBV20-1 and TRBJ1-1; possible D gene TRBD1, 6 bases. V was shortened by 4 bases and J by 1 base, with 16 bases between the two germline ends. The CDR3 is 15 residues long. Looked up from germline, CDR1 is DFQATT and CDR2 is SNEGSKA (reference sequence). DNA of the CDR3: TGCAGTGCTACCGCCTCTTCACAGGGGAACACTGAAGCTTTCTTT. This gives the protein CSATASSQGNTEAFF.

This chain joins TRBV9 and TRBJ2-3; D is possibly TRBD1 or TRBD2 (5 bases each). The V end was cut by 3 bases, the J end by 4 bases, with 18 bases between. Germline V gene lookup returns CDR1 SGDLS and CDR2 YYNGEE. The length of the CDR3 is 16 residues. The CDR3, as DNA: TGTGCCAGCAGCGCCTTACTAGGGGTGGGGCCAGATACGCAGTATTTT. Protein sequence: CASSALLGVGPDTQYF.

Worth noting for this clonotype: Given a much more abundant clone one base away, this may be a read error. The chain employs TRBV20-1 and TRBJ2-7, with unresolved D. The germline V gene has CDR1 DFQATT and CDR2 SNEGSKA (reference sequence). The CDR3 has 13 amino acids. V dropped 3 bases and J dropped 5 bases, with 14 bases sitting between them. In DNA, the CDR3 is TGCAGTGCTAGTTCCCTAGACCACCACGAGCAGTACTTC. It encodes CSASSLDHHEQYF.

As for this clonotype: A read error is possible here, since a much larger clone lies one base away. V gene TRBV7-2 combines with J gene TRBJ2-5; no clear D gene. The tail of the sequence fits TRBJ2-7 better, so the J call may be wrong. The germline gives CDR1 SGHTA, CDR2 FQGNSA. CDR3 length equals 14 residues. The CDR3: CASSFPSFDYEQYF. CDR3 nucleotide sequence: TGTGCCAGCAGCTTTCCCTCCTTCGATTACGAGCAGTACTTC.

This clonotype occurred a few times. The chain uses TRBV4-3 and TRBJ2-3; TRBD2 matches 8 bases. The J segment lost 2 bases and the V segment lost 3 bases, leaving 7 bases of the junction unmatched. This CDR3 comprises 16 residues. The V gene's germline CDR1 is LGHNA and CDR2 YSLEER. The DNA for the CDR3 is TGCGCCAGCAGCCAGGGTCTACTAGCGGCCACAGATACGCAGTATTTT. Encoded protein: CASSQGLLAATDTQYF.

Of note for this clonotype: A much larger clone sits a single nucleotide away, making a read error possible. This chain uses TRBV20-1 with TRBJ2-7; D is unclear. CDR3 length: 13 amino acids. The V end lost 3 bases, the J end lost 7 bases, and 16 bases lay between the germline ends. Germline CDR1 DFQATT, CDR2 SNEGSKA (reference sequence). CDR3 nucleotides: TGCAGTGCTAGCATCGGCCACTACAATGAGCAGTACTTC. Translated, it gives CSASIGHYNEQYF.

The rearrangement uses TRBV4-2 and TRBJ1-1; unclear D gene. CDR1 and CDR2 from the germline V gene are LGHNA and YNFKEQ. Trimming took 4 bases from V and 5 from J, leaving 14 bases between them. CDR3 length: 14 amino acids. The chain's CDR3 is CASSPGVGRTEAFF. DNA for the CDR3: TGTGCCAGCAGCCCCGGGGTGGGGAGGACTGAAGCTTTCTTT.

On this clonotype itself: A much more abundant neighbour one base away suggests this may be a read error. The rearrangement links TRBV4-3 to TRBJ2-7; D uncertain. This CDR3 has 14 residues. V was pared by 1 base and J by 7 bases, with 14 bases between. Germline CDR1 is LGHNA and CDR2 is YSLEER. The CDR3 DNA sequence: TGCGCCAGCAGCCAAGGTGATTCCGGCCTTGAGCAGTACTTC. Translation: CASSQGDSGLEQYF.

This chain links TRBV7-3 with TRBJ2-1, with a tentative D call TRBD1 (5 bases). Germline CDR1 is SGHTA and CDR2 is FQGTGA. Trimming stripped 5 bases from V and 5 bases from J, with 16 bases between. The CDR3 totals 15 residues. CDR3 coding DNA: TGTGCCAGCAGCCAGGGTGGGGCGTCGAACAATGAGCAGTTCTTC. This sequence encodes CASSQGGASNNEQFF.

The rearrangement uses TRBV19 and TRBJ2-1, with D possibly called TRBD1 or TRBD2 (5 bases each). V dropped 0 bases and J dropped 6 bases, with 12 bases sitting between them. This CDR3 is 15 amino acids long. In germline, CDR1 is LNHDA, CDR2 SQIVND (reference sequence). The CDR3 protein is CASSIDGGSGNEQFF. CDR3 DNA: TGTGCCAGTAGTATAGATGGGGGAAGTGGCAATGAGCAGTTCTTC.

The V call is TRBV27, the J call TRBJ1-6; no clear D. CDR1 MNHEY and CDR2 SMNVEV come from the germline V gene (reference sequence). The CDR3 runs to 16 residues. Trimming took off 5 bases at V and 4 bases at J, with 15 bases between the two ends. The CDR3 protein is CASSERVQIYNSPLHF. Written as DNA, the CDR3 is TGTGCCAGCAGTGAAAGAGTACAAATTTATAATTCACCCCTCCACTTT.

The V and J genes are TRBV20-1 and TRBJ1-4; 8 bases fit TRBD1. Germline V gene data show CDR1 as DFQATT and CDR2 as SNEGSKA (reference sequence). The CDR3 loop spans 13 amino acids. J was trimmed by 14 bases and V by 3 bases; bases with no gene match: 11. CDR3 DNA: TGCAGTGCTAGCAGGGCAGGGGGCGCAGATCTGTTTTTT. Encoded protein: CSASRAGGADLFF.

This clonotype has only a few counts. This chain connects TRBV6-1 to TRBJ2-3; D may correspond to TRBD1 or TRBD2 (5 bases each). This CDR3 has 17 amino acids. CDR1 and CDR2 (germline): MNHNS, SASEGT. V gave up 4 bases and J gave up 3 bases, with 20 bases separating them. The CDR3 DNA follows: TGTGCCAGCAGTGGAACCCGGGGCCGTTTGTTGACAGATACGCAGTATTTT. Amino acids: CASSGTRGRLLTDTQYF.

Remarks on this clonotype: Given a much more abundant clone one base away, this may be a read error. This rearrangement joins TRBV4-3 to TRBJ2-1; no clear D gene. The CDR3 length is 13 residues. The ends were cut back, 2 bases at V and 13 bases at J, with 15 bases in the middle. Per the germline V gene, CDR1 is LGHNA and CDR2 is YSLEER. CDR3 nucleotide sequence: TGCGCCAGCAGCCAACTGTCTGGAGAGACCCAGTTCTTC. It yields the protein CASSQLSGETQFF.

This clonotype has a handful of counts. This chain uses TRBV4-3 with TRBJ2-3, with 8 bases fitting TRBD2. Germline lookup yields CDR1 LGHNA and CDR2 YSLEER. Trimming removed 4 bases from V and 1 base from J; junction bases left unmatched: 7. There are 16 residues in the CDR3. CDR3 loop: CASSRLLTSGTDTQYF. CDR3 sequence (DNA): TGCGCCAGCAGCCGCTTGCTGACTAGCGGCACAGATACGCAGTATTTT.

Comments on this clonotype: A much larger clone differs by one base, so this may be a read error. The chain links TRBV27 to TRBJ2-5, with 8 bases fitting TRBD1. The length of the CDR3 is 15 residues. The germline CDR1 and CDR2 sequences are MNHEY and SMNVEV (reference sequence). J gave up 1 base and V 3 bases, and 4 bases lay outside the gene matches. CDR3 nucleotides: TGTGCCAGCAGTTTCGGGACAGGAATCCAAGAGACCCAGTACTTC. Residues: CASSFGTGIQETQYF.

The chain combines TRBV27 with TRBJ1-2; 7 bases map to TRBD1. The V gene end was trimmed by 2 bases and the J gene end by 4 bases; junction bases not matched to a gene: 10. The length of the CDR3 is 16 residues. Germline V CDR1 and CDR2: MNHEY, SMNVEV (reference sequence). This CDR3 is CASSLILDREFYGYTF. Here the CDR3 DNA reads TGTGCCAGCAGTTTAATCCTTGACAGGGAGTTCTATGGCTACACCTTC.

This clonotype occurred a few times. A much bigger clone sits one base away, suggesting this may be a read error. This rearrangement joins TRBV10-3 to TRBJ2-5; D possibly corresponds to TRBD2 (5 bases). Trimming took off 8 bases at V and 1 base at J, with 14 bases between the two ends. The CDR3 has 14 amino acids. CDR1 and CDR2 (germline): ENHRY, SYGVKD. The CDR3 nucleotides read TGTGCCATCGAGGGCACCGAACTCCAAGAGACCCAGTACTTC. This codes for CAIEGTELQETQYF.

The chain recombines TRBV7-9 with TRBJ2-3; D remains unclear. Looked up from germline, CDR1 is SEHNR and CDR2 is FQNEAQ (reference sequence). Trimming stripped 4 bases from V and 1 base from J, with 18 bases between. The CDR3 is 17 residues long. The CDR3 spells CASSSPGPNWGTDTQYF. The CDR3 nucleotides read TGTGCCAGCAGCTCCCCCGGACCAAATTGGGGCACAGATACGCAGTATTTT.